The next 13 T cell receptor beta chains were all read from a single sample in a study of T cell repertoires in ileal Crohn's disease. Here immunoSEQ multiplex PCR was the method, and the copy in TCRdb shows in-frame clones only, minus some. The profile covers 1,500 to 2,000 clones, with around 80% appearing a single time and roughly an eighth taken by the ten largest. Specimen: ileal tissue. The receptors shown here come from an adult with Crohn's disease.

This chain joins TRBV6-1 and TRBJ1-1, with D possibly TRBD1 on 5 matching bases. V lost 8 bases and J lost 5, with 18 bases in between. The CDR3 runs 14 residues. The germline CDR1 and CDR2 sequences are MNHNS and SASEGT. CDR3 in amino acids: CASVYGGGKTEAFF. The CDR3, as DNA: TGTGCCAGCGTTTACGGGGGGGGAAAAACTGAAGCTTTCTTT.

This rearrangement joins TRBV5-1 to TRBJ1-1; D unclear. The germline gives CDR1 SGHRS, CDR2 YFSETQ. V dropped 4 bases and J dropped 2 bases, with 3 bases sitting between them. The CDR3 is 11 residues long. The CDR3 DNA follows: TGCGCCAGCAGCCCAAACACTGAAGCTTTCTTT. This translates into CASSPNTEAFF.

The V and J genes are TRBV2 and TRBJ2-7; 9 nucleotides match TRBD1. This CDR3 is 13 amino acids long. In germline, CDR1 is SNHLY, CDR2 FYNNEI. The trim removed 6 bases at V and 3 bases at J, leaving 3 bases unmatched. The CDR3 protein is CASSATGGYEQYF. CDR3 sequence (DNA): TGTGCCAGCAGCGCGACAGGGGGCTACGAGCAGTACTTC.

This clone showed up just once. The chain is built from TRBV7-9 and TRBJ1-4, with unresolved D. The V end was cut by 4 bases, the J end by 7 bases, with 4 bases between. This CDR3 contains 11 residues. Germline-derived CDR1 and CDR2 are SEHNR and FQNEAQ (reference sequence). In nucleotides, the CDR3 is TGTGCCAGCAGCTCGGTTGAAAAACTGTTTTTT. Translated: CASSSVEKLFF. The full variable domain, rest sourced from reference TRBV7-9 and TRBJ1-4, is DTGVSQNPRHKITKRGQNVTFRCDPISEHNRLYWYRQTLGQGPEFLTYFQNEAQLEKSRLLSDRFSAERPKGSFSTLEIQRTEQGDSAMYLCASSSVEKLFFGSGTQLSVL.

This chain uses TRBV5-6 with TRBJ2-3, with D possibly TRBD1 on 6 matching bases. The V end was cut by 0 bases, the J end by 2 bases, with 10 bases between. Germline CDR1 is SGHDT and CDR2 is YYEEEE. This CDR3 has 15 amino acids. The CDR3 DNA sequence: TGTGCCAGCAGCTTGGTACAGGGAGACACAGATACGCAGTATTTT. Translating gives CASSLVQGDTDTQYF.

This chain connects TRBV5-6 to TRBJ2-1; 12 bases line up with TRBD2. The CDR3 length is 15 residues. Germline V gene data show CDR1 as SGHDT and CDR2 as YYEEEE. The junction had 2 bases not matched to a gene; V was cut back by 2 bases and J by 5 bases. The CDR3 region is CASSFLAGGDNEQFF. In DNA, the CDR3 is TGTGCCAGCAGCTTTCTAGCGGGGGGGGACAATGAGCAGTTCTTC. Complete variable domain (other parts from reference TRBV5-6 and TRBJ2-1): DAGVTQSPTHLIKTRGQQVTLRCSPKSGHDTVSWYQQALGQGPQFIFQYYEEEERQRGNFPDRFSGHQFPNYSSELNVNALLLGDSALYLCASSFLAGGDNEQFFGPGTRLTVL.

The chain links TRBV2 to TRBJ2-1; 10 bases map to TRBD2. Per the germline V gene, CDR1 is SNHLY and CDR2 is FYNNEI. After removal of 2 bases from V and 3 bases from J, the junction contained 4 bases not matched to a gene. The length of the CDR3 is 16 residues. CDR3 nucleotide sequence: TGTGCCAGCAGTGAATATGCTAGCGGGGGCTACAATGAGCAGTTCTTC. It codes for CASSEYASGGYNEQFF.

Points on this clone: The same CDR3 also results from other DNA sequences found in this sample. The CDR3 protein is CASSSPRQANTEAFF. Written as DNA, the CDR3 is TGTGCCAGCAGTTCCCCCCGACAGGCGAACACTGAAGCTTTCTTT. This chain links TRBV27 with TRBJ1-1; perhaps TRBD1 as D (6 bases). The CDR3 spans 15 residues. V was pared by 4 bases and J by 1 base, with 13 bases between. Per the germline V gene, CDR1 is MNHEY and CDR2 is SMNVEV (reference sequence).

The rearrangement links TRBV28 to TRBJ2-6, with a tentative D call TRBD2 (5 bases). Trimming left V 2 bases short and J 1 base short, with 9 bases between. This CDR3 contains 16 residues. Germline values: CDR1 MDHEN, CDR2 SYDVKM. The CDR3: CASSLTRESGANVLTF. Here the CDR3 DNA reads TGTGCCAGCAGTTTAACAAGGGAGTCTGGGGCCAACGTCCTGACTTTC. The variable domain in full, completed from reference TRBV28 and TRBJ2-6, reads DVKVTQSSRYLVKRTGEKVFLECVQDMDHENMFWYRQDPGLGLRLIYFSYDVKMKEKGDIPEGYSVSREKKERFSLILESASTNQTSMYLCASSLTRESGANVLTFGAGSRLTVL.

The chain combines TRBV11-2 with TRBJ2-7; 10 bases are shared with TRBD2. The trim removed 5 bases at V and 3 bases at J, leaving 7 bases unmatched. The CDR3 spans 15 residues. The V gene's germline CDR1 is SGHAT and CDR2 FQNNGV. CDR3 in amino acids: CASSRERGGSYEQYF. As DNA, the CDR3 is TGTGCCAGCAGCCGGGAGCGGGGGGGAAGCTACGAGCAGTACTTC.

This chain uses TRBV5-1 with TRBJ2-3; 10 nucleotides line up with TRBD2. The CDR3 totals 16 residues. The V and J ends lost 1 base and 3 bases, in that order; junction bases with no gene match: 5. Germline values: CDR1 SGHRS, CDR2 YFSETQ. CDR3 in DNA: TGCGCCAGCAGCTTGCCTAGCGGGGGACAAACAGATACGCAGTATTTT. Encoded protein: CASSLPSGGQTDTQYF.

The table lists this clone with a count of one. This sequence joins TRBV10-3 and TRBJ2-5; D ambiguous. The DNA matches TRBJ2-7 better at its end, which makes the J call doubtful. CDR1 and CDR2 from the germline V gene are ENHRY and SYGVKD. The CDR3 contains 12 residues. CDR3 amino acids: CAISLLGYEQYF. CDR3 DNA: TGTGCCATCAGCCTGCTAGGTTACGAGCAGTACTTC.

This clone appeared once. The CDR3 here is CASSRAQEGINEQFF. For the CDR3, the DNA is TGTGCCAGCAGCCGAGCCCAGGAGGGGATTAATGAGCAGTTCTTC. The chain uses TRBV4-2 and TRBJ2-1, with D possibly TRBD2 on 6 matching bases. Germline V gene lookup returns CDR1 LGHNA and CDR2 YNFKEQ. CDR3 size: 15 residues. Trimming took 4 bases from V and 7 from J, leaving 17 bases between them.